This is a list of T cell receptor beta chains from one sample in a study of T cell changes during pregnancy in multiple sclerosis. Sequencing was performed with immunoSEQ multiplex PCR; in TCRdb, only in-frame clones are kept and a portion is missing. Of some 71,000 clones in the sample, 92% were seen once. The sample consisted of peripheral blood, taken after pregnancy. The receptors here all came from a female donor with multiple sclerosis, enrolled in a pregnancy study. CDR3s include the opening cysteine and the closing phenylalanine or tryptophan. D genes are given only for firm matches. Expanded clones get a size class; other rows say once, few or many, or leave the size out.

clone_size,d_call,j_call,v_call,cdr3_nt,cdr3_aa
-,TRBD1,TRBJ1-2,TRBV6-6,TGTGCCAGCAGTTGGGACAGGGGGGATGGCTACACCTTC,CASSWDRGDGYTF
-,TRBD2,TRBJ2-3,TRBV10-3,TGTGCCATAGGAGTTAGCGGGCCGAAACGCACAGATACGCAGTATTTT,CAIGVSGPKRTDTQYF
-,TRBD1,TRBJ2-7,TRBV13,TGTGCCAGCAGCTTAGGACCGGGACAGGGTAACCACGAGCAGTACTTC,CASSLGPGQGNHEQYF
-,-,TRBJ2-2,TRBV9,TGTGCCAGCAGCGCCCCGCTTAGCGGAGGGGAGACCGGGGAGCTGTTTTTT,CASSAPLSGGETGELFF
-,TRBD1,TRBJ1-2,TRBV28,TGTGCCAGCACTCACCCCTATACCGGGACAGGGGGCCGGAGGGGCTATGGCTACACCTTC,CASTHPYTGTGGRRGYGYTF
-,TRBD1,TRBJ2-1,TRBV6-5,TGTGCCAGCAGTTACTCGGACAGGGTGACTGGGCAGTTCTTC,CASSYSDRVTGQFF
-,TRBD1,TRBJ2-5,TRBV10-1,TGCGCCAGCAGTGAGGGACAGGGGTCCCTTAGGGAGACCCAGTACTTC,CASSEGQGSLRETQYF
once,TRBD2,TRBJ2-7,TRBV7-9,TGTGCCAGCAGCCCTCTGACTAGCGGGAGTCGTAGAAACGAGCAGTACTTC,CASSPLTSGSRRNEQYF
-,TRBD2,TRBJ2-2,TRBV4-1,TGCGCCAGCAGCCAGCTAGCGGGAGAAAGAGGCCCCACCGGGGAGCTGTTTTTT,CASSQLAGERGPTGELFF
-,TRBD1,TRBJ1-4,TRBV4-2,TGTGCCAGCAGGGATGACAGGGGAGCTAATGAAAAACTGTTTTTT,CASRDDRGANEKLFF
few,-,TRBJ1-1,TRBV9,TGTGCCAGCAGCCCAAGACTGAGCGGAACTGAAGCTTTCTTT,CASSPRLSGTEAFF
-,-,TRBJ2-3,TRBV6-5,TGTGCCAGCAGGACTAGTGGAGATACGCAGTATTTT,CASRTSGDTQYF
-,-,TRBJ2-3,TRBV11-3,TGTGCCAGCAGCCGAGGAGGTCCCAGTGGTACGCAGTATTTT,CASSRGGPSGTQYF
-,TRBD2,TRBJ2-5,TRBV11-3,TGTGCCAGCAGCCTAAGCACTAGCGGGAGGGCCAGGGAGACCCAGTACTTC,CASSLSTSGRARETQYF
-,-,TRBJ2-1,TRBV30,TGTGCCTGGAATCCCCGCAGATCCAATGAGCAGTTCTTC,CAWNPRRSNEQFF
-,-,TRBJ2-5,TRBV28,TGTGCCAGCAACAGAGTCTTGGAGACCCAGTACTTC,CASNRVLETQYF
many,TRBD2,TRBJ2-2,TRBV5-1,TGCGCCAGCACGACTAGCCTTAACACCGGGGAGCTGTTTTTT,CASTTSLNTGELFF
-,-,TRBJ2-1,TRBV10-2,TGCGCCAGCAGTCGAGGAGTCCCATACAATGAGCAGTTCTTC,CASSRGVPYNEQFF
-,TRBD2,TRBJ2-3,TRBV30,TGTGCCTGGAGTCCCAGCGGGAGCGATACGCAGTATTTT,CAWSPSGSDTQYF
once,-,TRBJ2-2,TRBV6-5,TGTGCCAGCAGTTTCGGGGGGCTGGGGGAGCTGTTTTTT,CASSFGGLGELFF
once,-,TRBJ2-3,TRBV5-1,TGCGCCAGCAGCTTTTTAGCGGTCCACCCCGCAGATACGCAGTATTTT,CASSFLAVHPADTQYF
-,-,TRBJ1-1,TRBV18,TGTGCCAGCTCACCAGGGGAGGGGAACACTGAAGCTTTCTTT,CASSPGEGNTEAFF
-,TRBD2,TRBJ2-7,TRBV28,TGTGCCAGCAGGGGACTAGGGACGTACGAGCAGTACTTC,CASRGLGTYEQYF
once,-,TRBJ2-1,TRBV11-3,TGTGCCAGCAGCTTCGCGAACAATGAGCAGTTCTTC,CASSFANNEQFF
-,-,TRBJ1-5,TRBV27,TGTGCCAGCAGTTTACAGGGCTTCCTCAATCAGCCCCAGCATTTT,CASSLQGFLNQPQHF
-,-,TRBJ1-4,TRBV7-7,TGTGCTAGCAGCTTAGGTCCCGATGAAAAACTGTTTTTT,CASSLGPDEKLFF
-,TRBD2,TRBJ2-1,TRBV7-9,TGTGCCAGCAGCATGACTAGCGGGGTTAACAATGAGCAGTTCTTC,CASSMTSGVNNEQFF
-,-,TRBJ1-2,TRBV6-5,TGTGCCAGCAGTTACTCGCTCAATGCGGGGGGCTACACCTTC,CASSYSLNAGGYTF
-,-,TRBJ1-2,TRBV18,TGTGCCAGCTCAAAACCGACAGACCATGGCTACACCTTC,CASSKPTDHGYTF
-,TRBD2,TRBJ2-5,TRBV5-4,TGTGCCAGCAGCTTGGAAGGGTTTTCTCGGACTAGCCAAGAGACCCAGTACTTC,CASSLEGFSRTSQETQYF
-,TRBD2,TRBJ2-7,TRBV6-5,TGTGCCAGCAGTTACACCACTAGCGGTGCCTCCTACGAGCAGTACTTC,CASSYTTSGASYEQYF
-,-,TRBJ1-1,TRBV6-5,TGTGCCAGCAGTTTTTATAAGAACACTGAAGCTTTCTTT,CASSFYKNTEAFF
-,TRBD2,TRBJ2-3,TRBV4-2,TGTGCCAGCAGCCAAGTGGGACTAGCGGGAGGTGGGGTCACAGATACGCAGTATTTT,CASSQVGLAGGGVTDTQYF
-,-,TRBJ1-1,TRBV19,TGTGCAAGAAGGGGGGGGATCTCCGTGAACACTGAAGCTTTCTTT,CARRGGISVNTEAFF
-,TRBD1,TRBJ1-2,TRBV5-5,TGTGCCAGCAGCTTGACTGTGGGACAGGGGAATCGAGGCGGCTACACCTTC,CASSLTVGQGNRGGYTF
-,-,TRBJ2-6,TRBV25-1,TGTGCCAGCAGTGATCAGGACAGCTCGTCTGGGGCCAACGTCCTGACTTTC,CASSDQDSSSGANVLTF
-,-,TRBJ2-7,TRBV7-2,TGTGCCAGCAGCTTAGGGTCAGGGGCCTACGAGCAGTACTTC,CASSLGSGAYEQYF